The present TCR beta chain was sequenced within a study of blood T cell repertoires in COVID-19. In the study overall: Collection of acute and convalescent COVID-19 samples took place in the United States, Italy and Spain. Nucleic acid was either cDNA or gDNA, and it came from T cells, B-cell-depleted T cells, or PBMCs.

Original analysis: Reference gene primer amplification in the assay estimated nucleated cell counts. Profiled with immunoSEQ multiplex PCR; TCRdb holds only in-frame clones, not every one. That table supplies the V and J calls and clone size; D and trimming were determined from the DNA. The repertoire holds 250,000 or so clones, with 70% to 90% as singletons. In germline, CDR1 is SGHNT, CDR2 YENEEA. V lost 3 bases to trimming and J lost 5 bases; unmatched junction nucleotides: 15. The CDR3 sequence is 18 residues long. What was sequenced was peripheral blood. The chain recombines TRBV11-3 with TRBJ2-5; TRBD2 matches at 10 bases. The sequence was collected from an elderly man with acute or convalescent COVID-19. CDR3 nucleotides: TGTGCCAGCAGCTTGGAAACAGCGGGAGGGCCCCTTCGGGAGACCCAGTACTTC. This sequence encodes CASSLETAGGPLRETQYF.